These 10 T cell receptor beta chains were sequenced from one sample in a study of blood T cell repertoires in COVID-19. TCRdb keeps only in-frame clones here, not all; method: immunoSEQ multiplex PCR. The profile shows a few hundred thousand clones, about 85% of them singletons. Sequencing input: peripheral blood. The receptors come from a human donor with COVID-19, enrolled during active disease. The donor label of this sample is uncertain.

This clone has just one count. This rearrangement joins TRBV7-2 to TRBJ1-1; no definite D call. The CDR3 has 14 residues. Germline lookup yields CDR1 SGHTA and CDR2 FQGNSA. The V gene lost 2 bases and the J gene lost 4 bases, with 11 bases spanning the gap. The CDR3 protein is CASSLRAGGTEAFF. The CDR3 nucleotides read TGTGCCAGCAGCTTAAGGGCTGGAGGCACTGAAGCTTTCTTT.

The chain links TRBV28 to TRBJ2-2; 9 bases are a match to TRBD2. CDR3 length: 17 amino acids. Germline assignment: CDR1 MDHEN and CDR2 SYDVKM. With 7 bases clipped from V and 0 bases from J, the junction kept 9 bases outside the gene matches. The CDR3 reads CASTLGLAGTNTGELFF. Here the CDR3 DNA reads TGTGCCAGCACCCTTGGGCTAGCGGGAACGAACACCGGGGAGCTGTTTTTT.

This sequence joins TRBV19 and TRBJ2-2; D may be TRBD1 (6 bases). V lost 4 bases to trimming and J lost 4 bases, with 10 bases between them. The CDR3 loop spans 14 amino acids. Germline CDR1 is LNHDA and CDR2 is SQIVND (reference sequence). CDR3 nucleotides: TGTGCCAGTAGTACCCAGGGGACCACCGGGGAGCTGTTTTTT. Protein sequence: CASSTQGTTGELFF.

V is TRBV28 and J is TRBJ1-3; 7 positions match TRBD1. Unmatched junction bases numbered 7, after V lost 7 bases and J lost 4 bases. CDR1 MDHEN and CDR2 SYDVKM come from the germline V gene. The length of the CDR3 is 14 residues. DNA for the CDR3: TGTGCCAGCATCCCGACAGGGCCCGGAAACACCATATATTTT. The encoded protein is CASIPTGPGNTIYF.

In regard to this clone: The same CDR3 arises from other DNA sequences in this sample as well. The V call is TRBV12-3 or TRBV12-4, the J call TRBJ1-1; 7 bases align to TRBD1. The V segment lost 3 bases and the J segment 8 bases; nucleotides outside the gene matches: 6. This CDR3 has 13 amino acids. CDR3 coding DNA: TGTGCCAGCAGTTTGAACAGGGGCCTAGAAGCTTTCTTT. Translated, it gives CASSLNRGLEAFF.

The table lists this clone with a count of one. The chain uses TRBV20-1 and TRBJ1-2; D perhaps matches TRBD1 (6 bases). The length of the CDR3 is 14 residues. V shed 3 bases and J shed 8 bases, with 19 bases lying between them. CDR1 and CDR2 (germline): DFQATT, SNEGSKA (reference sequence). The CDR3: CSASPPQGLGGYTF. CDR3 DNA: TGCAGTGCTAGTCCCCCCCAGGGGCTAGGGGGCTACACCTTC.

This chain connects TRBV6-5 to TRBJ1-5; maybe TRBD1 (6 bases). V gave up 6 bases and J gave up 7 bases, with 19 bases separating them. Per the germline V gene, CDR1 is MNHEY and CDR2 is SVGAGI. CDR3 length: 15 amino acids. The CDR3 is CASSPRGVGGQPQHF. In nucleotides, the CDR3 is TGTGCCAGCAGCCCCAGGGGTGTCGGAGGCCAGCCCCAGCATTTT.

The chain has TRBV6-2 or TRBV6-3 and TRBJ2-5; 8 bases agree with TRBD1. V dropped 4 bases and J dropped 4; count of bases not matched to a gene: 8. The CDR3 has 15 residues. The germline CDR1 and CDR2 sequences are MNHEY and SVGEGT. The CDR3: CASSLGRGRRETQYF. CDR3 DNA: TGTGCCAGCAGTTTGGGCAGGGGGCGGCGAGAGACCCAGTACTTC.

The CDR3 DNA reads as TGTGCCAGTAGTATCACGGGGACTACTAATGAAAAACTGTTTTTT. It specifies CASSITGTTNEKLFF. The chain combines TRBV19 with TRBJ1-4, with D perhaps matching TRBD1 (5 bases). The CDR3 runs 15 residues. CDR1 and CDR2 (germline): LNHDA, SQIVND (reference sequence). The V end was cut by 3 bases, the J end by 2 bases, with 10 bases between.

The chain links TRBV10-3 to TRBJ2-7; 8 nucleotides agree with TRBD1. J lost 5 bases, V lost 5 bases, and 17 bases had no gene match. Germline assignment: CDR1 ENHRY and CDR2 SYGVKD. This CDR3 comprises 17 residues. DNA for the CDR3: TGTGCCATCAGTTTCGCTTTACCCTCCGGGACAGGTCACGAGCAGTACTTC. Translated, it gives CAISFALPSGTGHEQYF.